Sequencing of this T cell receptor beta chain was carried out in a study of shared clonotypes between healthy human individuals. General study findings and limits: Sampling included only blood; tissue repertoires likely differ. For naive CD4 cells, approximately 4.7% of clonotypes were shared across a few donors.

The assay used deep level. Replicate sorted-subset PCRs were loaded with 150 to 250 ng DNA, 30,000 to 35,000 T cell genomes. Profiling relied on immunoSEQ multiplex PCR, and the TCRdb table lists in-frame clones only, not all of them. This table holds 1,500,000 or so clones, approximately 97% found once. On this clone: The antigen is undetermined.

Material for sequencing was naive CD4+ T cells sorted from blood. Subset meaning: CD45RA+ positively selected. The TCR comes from a man aged 30-40 years in good health.

CDR3 protein: CASSQSGTGGSSYNSPLHF. Here the CDR3 DNA reads TGCGCCAGCAGCCAATCCGGGACAGGGGGAAGCTCCTATAATTCACCCCTCCACTTT. V gene TRBV4-1 combines with J gene TRBJ1-6; TRBD1 matches at 11 bases. Germline V gives CDR1 MGHRA, CDR2 YSYEKL. V was pared by 2 bases and J by 0 bases, with 6 bases of the junction left unmatched. The CDR3 consists of 19 residues.